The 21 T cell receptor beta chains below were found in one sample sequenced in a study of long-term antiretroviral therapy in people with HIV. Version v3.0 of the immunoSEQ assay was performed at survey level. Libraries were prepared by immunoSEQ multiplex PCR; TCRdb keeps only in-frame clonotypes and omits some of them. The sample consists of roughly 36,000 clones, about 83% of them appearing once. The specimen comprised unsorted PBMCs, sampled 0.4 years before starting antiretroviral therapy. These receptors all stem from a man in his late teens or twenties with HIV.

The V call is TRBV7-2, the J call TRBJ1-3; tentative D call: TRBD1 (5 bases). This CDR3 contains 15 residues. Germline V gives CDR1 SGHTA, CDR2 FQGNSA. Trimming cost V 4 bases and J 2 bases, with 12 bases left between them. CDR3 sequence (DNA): TGTGCCAGCAGCTCAGTGGGGGGGGCTGGAAACACCATATATTTT. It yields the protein CASSSVGGAGNTIYF. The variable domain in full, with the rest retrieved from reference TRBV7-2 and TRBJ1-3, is GAGVSQSPSNKVTEKGKDVELRCDPISGHTALYWYRQSLGQGLEFLIYFQGNSAPDKSGLPSDRFSAERTGGSVSTLTIQRTQQEDSAVYLCASSSVGGAGNTIYFGEGSWLTVV.

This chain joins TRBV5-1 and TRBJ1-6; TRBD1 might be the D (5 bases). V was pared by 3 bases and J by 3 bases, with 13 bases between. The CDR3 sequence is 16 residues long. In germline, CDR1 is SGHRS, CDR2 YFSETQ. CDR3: CASSSGTAYYNSPLHF. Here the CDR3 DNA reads TGCGCCAGCAGCTCTGGGACGGCCTACTATAATTCACCCCTCCACTTT.

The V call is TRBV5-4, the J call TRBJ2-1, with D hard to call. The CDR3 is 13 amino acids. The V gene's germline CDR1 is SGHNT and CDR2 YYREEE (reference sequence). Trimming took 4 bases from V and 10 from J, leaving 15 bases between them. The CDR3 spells CASSPQSRREQFF. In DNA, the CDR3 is TGTGCCAGCAGCCCGCAATCCCGACGCGAGCAGTTCTTC.

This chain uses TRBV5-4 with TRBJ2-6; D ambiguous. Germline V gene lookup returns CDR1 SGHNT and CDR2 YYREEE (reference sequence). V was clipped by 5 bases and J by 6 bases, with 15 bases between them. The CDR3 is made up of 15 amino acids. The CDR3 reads CASRSAGSPANVLTF. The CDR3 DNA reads TGTGCCAGCAGAAGTGCCGGCTCTCCGGCCAACGTCCTGACTTTC.

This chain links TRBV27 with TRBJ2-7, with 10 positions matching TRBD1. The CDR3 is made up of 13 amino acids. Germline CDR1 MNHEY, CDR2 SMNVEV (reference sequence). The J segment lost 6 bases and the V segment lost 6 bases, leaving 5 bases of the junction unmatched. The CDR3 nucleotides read TGTGCCAGCAGATGGACAGGGGGGTTCGAGCAGTACTTC. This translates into CASRWTGGFEQYF.

CDR3 in DNA: TGTGCCAGCAGGGGAGGATCCTACTCCTACAATGAGCAGTTCTTC. Protein product: CASRGGSYSYNEQFF. This rearrangement joins TRBV6-4 to TRBJ2-1, with D maybe TRBD2 (6 bases). The CDR3 is made up of 15 amino acids. In germline, CDR1 is MRHNA, CDR2 SNTAGT. V shed 6 bases and J shed 0 bases, with 12 bases lying between them.

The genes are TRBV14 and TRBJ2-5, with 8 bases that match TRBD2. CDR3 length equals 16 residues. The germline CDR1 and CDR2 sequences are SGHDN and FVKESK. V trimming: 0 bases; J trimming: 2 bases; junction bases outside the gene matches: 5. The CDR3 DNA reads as TGTGCCAGCAGCCAAGATAAGGTAGCGGGACAAGAGACCCAGTACTTC. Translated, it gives CASSQDKVAGQETQYF. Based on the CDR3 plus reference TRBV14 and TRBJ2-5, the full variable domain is EAGVTQFPSHSVIEKGQTVTLRCDPISGHDNLYWYRRVMGKEIKFLLHFVKESKQDESGMPNNRFLAERTGGTYSTLKVQPAELEDSGVYFCASSQDKVAGQETQYFGPGTRLLVL.

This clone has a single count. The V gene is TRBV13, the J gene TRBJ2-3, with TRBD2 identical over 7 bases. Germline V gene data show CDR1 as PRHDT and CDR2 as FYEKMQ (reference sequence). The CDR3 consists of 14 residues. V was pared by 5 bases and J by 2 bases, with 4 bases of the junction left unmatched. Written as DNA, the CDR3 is TGTGCCAGCAGCGGGGGGGGGATCACAGATACGCAGTATTTT. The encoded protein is CASSGGGITDTQYF.

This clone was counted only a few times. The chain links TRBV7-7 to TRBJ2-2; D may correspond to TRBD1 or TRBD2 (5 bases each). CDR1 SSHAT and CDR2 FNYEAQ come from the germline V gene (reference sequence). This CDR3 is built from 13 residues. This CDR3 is CALGTGNTGELFF. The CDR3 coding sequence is TGTGCTCTAGGGACGGGCAACACCGGGGAGCTGTTTTTT.

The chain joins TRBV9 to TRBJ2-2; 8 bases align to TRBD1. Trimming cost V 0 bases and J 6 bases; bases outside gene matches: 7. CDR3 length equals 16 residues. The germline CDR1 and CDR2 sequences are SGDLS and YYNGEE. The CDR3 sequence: CASSVGGRGLAGELFF. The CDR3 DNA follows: TGTGCCAGCAGCGTAGGCGGCAGGGGGCTGGCCGGGGAGCTGTTTTTT.

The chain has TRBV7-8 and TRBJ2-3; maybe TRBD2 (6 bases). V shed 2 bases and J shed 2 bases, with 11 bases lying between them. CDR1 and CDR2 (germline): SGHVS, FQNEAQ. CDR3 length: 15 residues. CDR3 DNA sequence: TGTGCCAGCAGCTTAAGAAGCGGGTACACAGATACGCAGTATTTT. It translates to CASSLRSGYTDTQYF.

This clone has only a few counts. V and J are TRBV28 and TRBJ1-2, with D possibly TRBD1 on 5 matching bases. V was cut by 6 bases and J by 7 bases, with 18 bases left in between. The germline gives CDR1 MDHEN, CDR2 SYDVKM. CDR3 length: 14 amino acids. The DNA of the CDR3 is TGTGCCAGCAGGAGGACGGGACTTGGGACTGGCTACACCTTC. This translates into CASRRTGLGTGYTF.

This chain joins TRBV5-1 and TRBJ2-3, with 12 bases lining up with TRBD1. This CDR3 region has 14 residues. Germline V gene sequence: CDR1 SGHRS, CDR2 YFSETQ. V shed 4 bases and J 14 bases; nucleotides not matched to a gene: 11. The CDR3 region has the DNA TGCGCCAGCAGCCAGGGACAGGGGGCACCTCGTCTGTATTTT. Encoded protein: CASSQGQGAPRLYF.

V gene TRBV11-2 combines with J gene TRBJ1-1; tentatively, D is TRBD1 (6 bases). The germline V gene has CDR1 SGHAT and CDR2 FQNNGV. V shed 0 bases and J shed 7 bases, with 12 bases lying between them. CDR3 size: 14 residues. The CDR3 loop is CASSLEVFRGEAFF. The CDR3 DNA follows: TGTGCCAGCAGCTTAGAAGTGTTCAGGGGTGAAGCTTTCTTT.

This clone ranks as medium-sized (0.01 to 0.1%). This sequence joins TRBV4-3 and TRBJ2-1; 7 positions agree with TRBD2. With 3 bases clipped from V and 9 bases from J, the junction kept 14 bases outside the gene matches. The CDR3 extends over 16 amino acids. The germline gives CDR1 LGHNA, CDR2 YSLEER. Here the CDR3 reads CASSQDGSGKLGEQFF. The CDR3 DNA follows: TGCGCCAGCAGCCAGGACGGGAGCGGGAAATTAGGTGAGCAGTTCTTC.

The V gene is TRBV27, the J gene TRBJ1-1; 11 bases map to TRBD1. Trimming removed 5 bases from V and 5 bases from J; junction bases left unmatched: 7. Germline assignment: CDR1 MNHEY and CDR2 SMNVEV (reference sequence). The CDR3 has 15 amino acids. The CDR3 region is CASSPWTGGKTEAFF. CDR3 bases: TGTGCCAGCAGTCCTTGGACAGGGGGCAAAACTGAAGCTTTCTTT.

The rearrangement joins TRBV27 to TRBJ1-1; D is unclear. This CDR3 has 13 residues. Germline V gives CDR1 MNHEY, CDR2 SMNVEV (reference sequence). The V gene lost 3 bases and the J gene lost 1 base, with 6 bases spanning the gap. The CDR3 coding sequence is TGTGCCAGCAGTTTCCCCGGGAACACTGAAGCTTTCTTT. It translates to CASSFPGNTEAFF.

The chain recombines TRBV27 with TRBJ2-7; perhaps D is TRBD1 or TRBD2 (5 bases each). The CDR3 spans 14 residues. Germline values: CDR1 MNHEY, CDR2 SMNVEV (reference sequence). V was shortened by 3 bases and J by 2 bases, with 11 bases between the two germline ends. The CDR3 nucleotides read TGTGCCAGCAGTTTGGGACGTGGGCCCTACGAGCAGTACTTC. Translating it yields CASSLGRGPYEQYF.

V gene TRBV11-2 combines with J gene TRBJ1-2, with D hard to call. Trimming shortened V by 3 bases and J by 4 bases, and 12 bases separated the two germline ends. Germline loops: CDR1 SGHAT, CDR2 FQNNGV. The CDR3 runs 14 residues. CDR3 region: CASSFIRGGYGYTF. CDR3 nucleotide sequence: TGTGCCAGCAGCTTTATTCGGGGTGGCTATGGCTACACCTTC.

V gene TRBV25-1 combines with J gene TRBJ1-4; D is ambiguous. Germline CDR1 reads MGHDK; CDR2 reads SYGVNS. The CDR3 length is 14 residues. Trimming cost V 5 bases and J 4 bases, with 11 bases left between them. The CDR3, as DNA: TGTGCCAGCAGTAGGGCCGGAGATAATGAAAAACTGTTTTTT. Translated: CASSRAGDNEKLFF.

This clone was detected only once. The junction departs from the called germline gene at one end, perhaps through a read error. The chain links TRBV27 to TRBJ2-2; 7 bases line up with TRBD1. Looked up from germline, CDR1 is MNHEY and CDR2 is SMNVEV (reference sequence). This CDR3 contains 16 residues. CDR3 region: CASSRVGQANTRELFF. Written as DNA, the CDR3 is TGTGCCAGCAGCCGCGTCGGACAGGCCAACACCCGGGAGCTGTTTTTT.